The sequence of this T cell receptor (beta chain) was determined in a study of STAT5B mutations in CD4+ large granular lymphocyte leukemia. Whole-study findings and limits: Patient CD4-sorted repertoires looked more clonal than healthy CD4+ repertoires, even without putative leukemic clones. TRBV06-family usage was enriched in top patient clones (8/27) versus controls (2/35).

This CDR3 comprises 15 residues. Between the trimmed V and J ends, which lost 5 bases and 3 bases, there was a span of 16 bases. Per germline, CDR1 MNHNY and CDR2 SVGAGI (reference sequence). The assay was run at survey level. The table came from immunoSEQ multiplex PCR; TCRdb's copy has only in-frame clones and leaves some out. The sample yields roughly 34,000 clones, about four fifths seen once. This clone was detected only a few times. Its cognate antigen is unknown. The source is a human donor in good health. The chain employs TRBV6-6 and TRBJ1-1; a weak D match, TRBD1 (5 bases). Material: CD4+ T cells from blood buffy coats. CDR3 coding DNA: TGTGCCAGCAGTAGTCGAACGGGACGGGACACTGAAGCTTTCTTT. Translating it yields CASSSRTGRDTEAFF.